This T cell receptor (beta chain) was sequenced in a study of OX40 agonist ivuxolimab in advanced cancers. Background on the whole study: Ivuxolimab, which targeted the costimulatory receptor OX40 (CD134), was an agonistic, fully human IgG2 monoclonal antibody. Of the roughly 51 dose-escalation patients, hepatocellular carcinoma was present in about 20, melanoma in around 15, renal cell carcinoma in 9 and head and neck cancer in 9. Intravenous ivuxolimab was administered to patients every 2 weeks at six dose levels: 0.01, 0.1, 0.3, 1.5, 3 and 10 mg/kg. Partial responses occurred in three dose-escalation patients, of whom one had hepatocellular carcinoma and two had cutaneous melanoma. The paper covers the monotherapy dose-escalation part of the phase I ivuxolimab trial, which included N ≈ 57 patients. Peripheral TCRbeta sequencing aimed to test whether ivuxolimab altered TCR sequence diversity and caused clonal T-cell expansion. In the dose-escalation cohort, 65% to 90% of patients were male, and the mean age was around 60 years, with a range of roughly 20 to 79. Prior anti-PD-1, anti-PD-L1 or anti-CTLA-4 therapy was permitted, and checkpoint inhibitors had been received by less than 45% of dose-escalation patients.

Details on this clone: It has no known antigen specificity. No quality values exist for individual bases; no much larger clone is one base distant.

Results and caveats for the whole study, not just this receptor: On average, CD8+ T cells showed more expanded clones than CD4+ T cells after ivuxolimab. Low levels of normalized T-cell clonal expansion were also seen in some nonresponding patients. At doses of 0.1 to 3.0 mg/kg, clonal expansion of both CD4+ and CD8+ blood T cells was observed from baseline to week 6. Which antigens the clonally expanded peripheral T cells were specific for was not determined. In the 0.1-3.0 mg/kg groups, partial responders were among the patients with the lowest normalized peripheral clonal expansion, particularly in CD8+ T cells.

Taken from cysteine to phenylalanine, the CDR3 has 11 residues. Left in the record is the CDR3 DNA by itself, 33 bases read in frame from the first base. V is clipped by 6 bases and J by 3 bases, and the sequence between their germline boundaries is 6 bases long. In the germline V gene, CDR1 corresponds to MDHEN and CDR2 to SYDVKM. Genomic DNA was extracted from sorted cells for sequencing of the TCRbeta CDR3 region. The immunoSEQ Assay was used for sequencing of TCRbeta CDR3 regions. TCRdb holds this immuneACCESS table with in-frame rearrangements only. Some clones are missing; in checked studies, unresolved V genes explain under half, and the rest has no known cause. The table for this sample lists under 20,000 clones; about four fifths of them were counted only once. Clones ranked in the top ten supply 26% of the sample. Patients with a history of autoimmune disease or receiving systemic immunosuppression were excluded from the trial. Peripheral blood for TCR sequencing was drawn from every dose cohort at baseline, at cycle 4 day 1 and at cycle 7 day 1. Samples were obtained from an open-label, multicenter, first-in-human phase I dose-escalation trial of ivuxolimab. Adults with locally advanced or metastatic head and neck squamous cell, hepatocellular, melanoma or renal cell carcinoma were enrolled in the trial. Before TCR sequencing, CD4+ T cells and CD8+ T cells from peripheral blood were sorted into separate populations.

The sequence was collected from an adult with an advanced solid tumor such as melanoma, head and neck, liver or kidney cancer. The material was CD4+ or CD8+ T cells sorted from blood, obtained in a trial of the OX40 agonist ivuxolimab. In this chain, TRBV28 is recombined with TRBJ2-7; the D gene lacks a confident call. The CDR3 in this case is CASSADYEQYF. The nucleotides read TGTGCCAGCAGCGCGGACTACGAGCAGTACTTC.